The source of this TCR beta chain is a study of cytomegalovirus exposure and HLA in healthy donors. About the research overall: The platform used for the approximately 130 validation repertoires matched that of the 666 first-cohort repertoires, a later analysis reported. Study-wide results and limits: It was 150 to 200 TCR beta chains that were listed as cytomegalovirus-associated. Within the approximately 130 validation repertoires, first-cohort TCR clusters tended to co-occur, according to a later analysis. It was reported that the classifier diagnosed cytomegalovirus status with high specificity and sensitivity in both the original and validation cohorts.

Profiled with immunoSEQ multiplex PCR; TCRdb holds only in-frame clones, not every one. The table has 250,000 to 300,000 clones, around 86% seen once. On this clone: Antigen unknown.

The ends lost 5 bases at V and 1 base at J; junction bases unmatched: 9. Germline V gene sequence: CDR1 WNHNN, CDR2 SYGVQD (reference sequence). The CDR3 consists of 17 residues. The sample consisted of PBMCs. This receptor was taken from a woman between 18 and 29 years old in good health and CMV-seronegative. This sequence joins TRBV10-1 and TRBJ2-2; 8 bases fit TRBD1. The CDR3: CASSSGRGRGNTGELFF. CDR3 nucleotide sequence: TGCGCCAGCAGTTCGGGCAGGGGGCGCGGGAACACCGGGGAGCTGTTTTTT.